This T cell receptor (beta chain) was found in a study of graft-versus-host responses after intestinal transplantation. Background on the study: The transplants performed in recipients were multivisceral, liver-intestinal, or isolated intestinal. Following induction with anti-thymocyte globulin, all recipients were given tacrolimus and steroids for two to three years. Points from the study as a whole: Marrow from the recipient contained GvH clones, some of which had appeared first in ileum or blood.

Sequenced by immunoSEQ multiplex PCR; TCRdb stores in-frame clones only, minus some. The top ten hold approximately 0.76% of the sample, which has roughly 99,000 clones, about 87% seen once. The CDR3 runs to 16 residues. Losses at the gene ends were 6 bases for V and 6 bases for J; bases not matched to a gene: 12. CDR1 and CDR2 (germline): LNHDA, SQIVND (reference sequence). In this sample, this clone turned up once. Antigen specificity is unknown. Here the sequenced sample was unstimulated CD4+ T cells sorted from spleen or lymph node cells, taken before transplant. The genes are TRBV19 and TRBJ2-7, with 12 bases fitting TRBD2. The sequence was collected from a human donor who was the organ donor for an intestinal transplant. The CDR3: CASSLTLAGGPGEQYF. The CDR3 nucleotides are TGTGCCAGTAGCCTAACTCTAGCGGGAGGGCCCGGCGAGCAGTACTTC.